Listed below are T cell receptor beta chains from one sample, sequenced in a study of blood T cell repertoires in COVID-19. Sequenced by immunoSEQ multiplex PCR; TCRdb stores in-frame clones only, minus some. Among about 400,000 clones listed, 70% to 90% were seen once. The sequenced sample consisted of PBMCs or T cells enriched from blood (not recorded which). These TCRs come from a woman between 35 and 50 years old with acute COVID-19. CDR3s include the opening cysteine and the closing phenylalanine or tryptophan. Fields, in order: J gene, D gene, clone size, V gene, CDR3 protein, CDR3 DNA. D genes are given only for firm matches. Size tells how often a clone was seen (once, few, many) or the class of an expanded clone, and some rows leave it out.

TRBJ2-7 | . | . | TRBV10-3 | CAISDARGDPYEQYF | TGTGCCATCAGTGACGCGCGCGGGGACCCCTACGAGCAGTACTTC
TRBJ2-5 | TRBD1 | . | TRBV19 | CASSIHYGTGDDQYF | TGTGCCAGTAGTATTCACTACGGGACAGGGGATGACCAGTACTTC
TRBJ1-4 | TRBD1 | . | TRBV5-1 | CASSFDRESEKLFF | TGCGCCAGCAGCTTCGACAGGGAGAGCGAAAAACTGTTTTTT
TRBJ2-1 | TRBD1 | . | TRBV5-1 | CASSAGQGEDEQFF | TGCGCCAGCAGCGCGGGACAGGGTGAGGATGAGCAGTTCTTC
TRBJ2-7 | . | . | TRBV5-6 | CASSWNPRQAPEQYF | TGTGCCAGCAGCTGGAACCCCCGACAGGCGCCCGAGCAGTACTTC
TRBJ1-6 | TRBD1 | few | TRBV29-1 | CSVGTGGDSPLHF | TGCAGCGTTGGGACAGGGGGAGATTCACCCCTCCACTTT
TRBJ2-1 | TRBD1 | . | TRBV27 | CASSQPGQGVRRGREQFF | TGTGCCAGCAGTCAACCGGGACAGGGAGTAAGGCGGGGGCGTGAGCAGTTCTTC
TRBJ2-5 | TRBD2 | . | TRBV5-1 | CASSLEVAGKETQYF | TGCGCCAGCAGCTTGGAAGTAGCGGGTAAAGAGACCCAGTACTTC
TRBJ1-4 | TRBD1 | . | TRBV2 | CASRGTVLGEKLFF | TGTGCCAGCAGAGGGACAGTCCTTGGGGAAAAACTGTTTTTT
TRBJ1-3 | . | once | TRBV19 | CASSIVSGVGNTIYF | TGTGCCAGTAGTATTGTCTCAGGGGTCGGAAACACCATATATTTT
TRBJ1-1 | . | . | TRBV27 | CASSYRGNTEAFF | TGTGCCAGCAGCTATAGGGGGAACACTGAAGCTTTCTTT
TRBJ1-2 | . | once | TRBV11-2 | CASSSVYRRRGYTF | TGTGCCAGCAGCTCCGTATATCGGAGGCGTGGCTACACCTTC
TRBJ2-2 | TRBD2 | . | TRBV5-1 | CASSSSTSGAGELFF | TGCGCCAGCAGCTCCTCGACTAGCGGGGCCGGGGAGCTGTTTTTT
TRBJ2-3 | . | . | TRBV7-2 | CASSLLVTSTDTQYF | TGTGCCAGCAGCTTATTGGTAACTAGCACAGATACGCAGTATTTT
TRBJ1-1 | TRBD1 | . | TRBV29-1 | CSVAQGMDTEAFF | TGCAGCGTTGCACAGGGGATGGACACTGAAGCTTTCTTT
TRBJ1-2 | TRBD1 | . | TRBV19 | CASTRDSFYGYTF | TGTGCCAGTACCAGGGACAGCTTCTATGGCTACACCTTC
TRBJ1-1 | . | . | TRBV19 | CASTYGTWGNTEAFF | TGTGCCAGTACCTACGGGACTTGGGGGAACACTGAAGCTTTCTTT
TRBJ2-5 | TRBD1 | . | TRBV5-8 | CASSLVPGQQETQYF | TGTGCCAGCAGCTTGGTCCCGGGACAGCAAGAGACCCAGTACTTC
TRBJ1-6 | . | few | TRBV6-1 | CASSDQGQRGSPLHF | TGTGCCAGCAGTGACCAGGGGCAAAGGGGATCACCCCTCCACTTT
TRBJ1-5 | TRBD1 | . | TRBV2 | CASRDRGLSNQPQHF | TGTGCCAGCAGAGACAGGGGGTTAAGCAATCAGCCCCAGCATTTT